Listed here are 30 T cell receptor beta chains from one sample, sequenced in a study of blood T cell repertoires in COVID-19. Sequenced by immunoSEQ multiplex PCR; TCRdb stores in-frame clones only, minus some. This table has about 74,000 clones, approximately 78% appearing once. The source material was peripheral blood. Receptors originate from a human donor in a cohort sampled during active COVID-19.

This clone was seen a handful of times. CDR3: CASSDWESSGVKQETQYF. Here the CDR3 DNA reads TGTGCCAGCAGTGATTGGGAATCTAGCGGGGTAAAACAAGAGACCCAGTACTTC. The gene calls are TRBV2 and TRBJ2-5; 9 positions match TRBD2. Germline V gene sequence: CDR1 SNHLY, CDR2 FYNNEI. CDR3 size: 18 residues. V lost 3 bases to trimming and J lost 2 bases; unmatched junction nucleotides: 13.

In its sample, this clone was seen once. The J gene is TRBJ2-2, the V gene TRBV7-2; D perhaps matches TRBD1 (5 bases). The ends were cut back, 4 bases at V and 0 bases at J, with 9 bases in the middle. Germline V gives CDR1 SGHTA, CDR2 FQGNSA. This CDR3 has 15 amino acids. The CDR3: CASSSGHSNTGELFF. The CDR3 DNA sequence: TGTGCCAGCAGCTCTGGACATTCGAACACCGGGGAGCTGTTTTTT.

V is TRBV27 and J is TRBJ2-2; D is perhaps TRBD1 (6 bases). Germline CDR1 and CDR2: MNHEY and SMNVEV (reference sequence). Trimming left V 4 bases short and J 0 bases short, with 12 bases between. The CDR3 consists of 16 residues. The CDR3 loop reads CASSSRDKPNTGELFF. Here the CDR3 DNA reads TGTGCCAGCAGTTCCCGGGACAAGCCGAACACCGGGGAGCTGTTTTTT.

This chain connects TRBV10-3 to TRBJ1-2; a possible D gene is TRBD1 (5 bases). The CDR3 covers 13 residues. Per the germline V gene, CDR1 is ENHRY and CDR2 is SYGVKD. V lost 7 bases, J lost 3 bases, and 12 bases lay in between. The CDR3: CAITPGQDYGYTF. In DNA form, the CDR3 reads TGTGCCATCACCCCAGGGCAGGACTATGGCTACACCTTC.

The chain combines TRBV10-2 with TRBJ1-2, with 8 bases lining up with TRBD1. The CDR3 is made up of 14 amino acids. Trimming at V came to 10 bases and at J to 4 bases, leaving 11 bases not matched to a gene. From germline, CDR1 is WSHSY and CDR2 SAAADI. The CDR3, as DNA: TGCGCCATCCAACAGGGGGGTAAGGGCTATGGCTACACCTTC. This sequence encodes CAIQQGGKGYGYTF.

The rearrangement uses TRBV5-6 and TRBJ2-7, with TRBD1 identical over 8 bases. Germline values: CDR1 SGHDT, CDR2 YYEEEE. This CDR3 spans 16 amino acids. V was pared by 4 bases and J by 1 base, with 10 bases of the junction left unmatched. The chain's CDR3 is CASSDLKGQVSYEQYF. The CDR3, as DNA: TGTGCCAGCAGCGACCTGAAGGGACAGGTATCCTACGAGCAGTACTTC.

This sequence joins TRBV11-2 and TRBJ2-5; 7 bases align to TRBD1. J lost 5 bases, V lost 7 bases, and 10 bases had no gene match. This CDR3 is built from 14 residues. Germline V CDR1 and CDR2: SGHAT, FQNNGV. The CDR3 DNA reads TGTGCCAGCACCCTAGCAGGGGGACCGGAGACCCAGTACTTC. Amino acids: CASTLAGGPETQYF.

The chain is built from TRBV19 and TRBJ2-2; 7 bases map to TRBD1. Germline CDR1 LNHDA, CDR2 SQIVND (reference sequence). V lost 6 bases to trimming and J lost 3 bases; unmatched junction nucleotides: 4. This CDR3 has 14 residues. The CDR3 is CASSTGEYTGELFF. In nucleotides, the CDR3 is TGTGCCAGTAGCACAGGGGAGTACACCGGGGAGCTGTTTTTT.

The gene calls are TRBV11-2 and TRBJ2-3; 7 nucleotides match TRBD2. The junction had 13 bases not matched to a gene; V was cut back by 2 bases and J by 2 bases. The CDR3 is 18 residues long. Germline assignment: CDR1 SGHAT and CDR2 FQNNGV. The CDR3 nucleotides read TGTGCCAGCAGCTTAATTGCGGGAGTGGGGGGGAACACAGATACGCAGTATTTT. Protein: CASSLIAGVGGNTDTQYF.

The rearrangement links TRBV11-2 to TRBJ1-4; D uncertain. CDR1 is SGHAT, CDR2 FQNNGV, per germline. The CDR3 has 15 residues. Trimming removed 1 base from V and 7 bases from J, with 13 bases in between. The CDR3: CASSLGEARAEKLFF. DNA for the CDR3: TGTGCCAGCAGCTTAGGCGAGGCGCGGGCTGAAAAACTGTTTTTT.

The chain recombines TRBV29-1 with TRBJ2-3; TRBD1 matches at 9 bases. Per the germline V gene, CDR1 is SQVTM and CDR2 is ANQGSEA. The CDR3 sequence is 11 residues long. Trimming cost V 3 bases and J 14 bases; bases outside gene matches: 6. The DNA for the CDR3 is TGCAGCGTTGAGAGGTCGGGACAGGGGTATTTT. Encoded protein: CSVERSGQGYF.

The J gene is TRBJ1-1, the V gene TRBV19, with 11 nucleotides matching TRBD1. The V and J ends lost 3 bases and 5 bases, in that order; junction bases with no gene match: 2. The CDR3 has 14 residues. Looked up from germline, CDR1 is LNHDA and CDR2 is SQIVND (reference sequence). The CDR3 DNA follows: TGTGCCAGTAGTATGGGACAGGGGGAGACTGAAGCTTTCTTT. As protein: CASSMGQGETEAFF.

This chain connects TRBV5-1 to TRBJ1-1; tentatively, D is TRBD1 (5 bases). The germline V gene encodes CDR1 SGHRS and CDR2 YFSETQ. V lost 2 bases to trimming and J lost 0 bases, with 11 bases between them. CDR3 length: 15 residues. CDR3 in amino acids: CASSFSPGMNTEAFF. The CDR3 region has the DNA TGCGCCAGCAGCTTTAGTCCAGGGATGAACACTGAAGCTTTCTTT.

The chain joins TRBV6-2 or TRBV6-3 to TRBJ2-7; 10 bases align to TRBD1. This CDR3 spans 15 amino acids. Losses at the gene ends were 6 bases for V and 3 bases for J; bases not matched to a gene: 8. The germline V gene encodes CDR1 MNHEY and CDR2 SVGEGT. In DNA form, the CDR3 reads TGTGCCAGCAGCCCTAGACAGGGGGCCTACTACGAGCAGTACTTC. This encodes CASSPRQGAYYEQYF.

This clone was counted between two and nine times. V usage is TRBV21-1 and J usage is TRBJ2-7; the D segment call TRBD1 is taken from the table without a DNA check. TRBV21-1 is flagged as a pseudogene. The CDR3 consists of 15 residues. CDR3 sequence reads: CASSGIGGRVDEQYF. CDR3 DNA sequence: TGTGCCAGCAGCGGCATAGGGGGAAGGGTCGACGAGCAGTACTTC.

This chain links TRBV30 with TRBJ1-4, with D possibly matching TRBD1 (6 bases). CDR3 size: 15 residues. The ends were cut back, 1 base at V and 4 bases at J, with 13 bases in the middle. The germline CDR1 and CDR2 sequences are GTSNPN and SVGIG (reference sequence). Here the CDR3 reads CAWSGQVSFNEKLFF. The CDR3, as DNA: TGTGCCTGGAGTGGACAGGTCAGCTTTAATGAAAAACTGTTTTTT.

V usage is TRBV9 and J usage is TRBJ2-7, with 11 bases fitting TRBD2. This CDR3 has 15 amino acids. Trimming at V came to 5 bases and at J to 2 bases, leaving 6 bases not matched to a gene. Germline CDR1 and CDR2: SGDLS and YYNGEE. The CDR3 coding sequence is TGTGCCAGCAGTGGAGGGGGACTAGCGGCCTACGAGCAGTACTTC. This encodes CASSGGGLAAYEQYF. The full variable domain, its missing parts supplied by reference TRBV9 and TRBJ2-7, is DSGVTQTPKHLITATGQRVTLRCSPRSGDLSVYWYQQSLDQGLQFLIQYYNGEERAKGNILERFSAQQFPDLHSELNLSSLELGDSALYFCASSGGGLAAYEQYFGPGTRLTVT.

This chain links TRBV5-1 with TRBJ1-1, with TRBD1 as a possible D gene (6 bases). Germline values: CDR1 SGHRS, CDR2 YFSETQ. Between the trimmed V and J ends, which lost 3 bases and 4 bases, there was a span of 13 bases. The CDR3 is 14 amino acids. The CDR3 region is CASSSQGTGTEAFF. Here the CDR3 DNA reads TGCGCCAGCAGCTCACAGGGCACGGGCACTGAAGCTTTCTTT.

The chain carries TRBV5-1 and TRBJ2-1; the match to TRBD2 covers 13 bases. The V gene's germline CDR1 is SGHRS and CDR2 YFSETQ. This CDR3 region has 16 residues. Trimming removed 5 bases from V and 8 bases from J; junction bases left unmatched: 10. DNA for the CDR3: TGCGCCAGCAGTTTTGGGACTAGCGGGATGTTGTATGAGCAGTTCTTC. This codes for CASSFGTSGMLYEQFF.

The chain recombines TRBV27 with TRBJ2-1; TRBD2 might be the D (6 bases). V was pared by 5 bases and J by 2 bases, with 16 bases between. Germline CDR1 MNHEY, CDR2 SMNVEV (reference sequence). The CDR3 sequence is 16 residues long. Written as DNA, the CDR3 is TGTGCCAGCAGTAAGCCGGGACTTAGAACCTACAATGAGCAGTTCTTC. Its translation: CASSKPGLRTYNEQFF.

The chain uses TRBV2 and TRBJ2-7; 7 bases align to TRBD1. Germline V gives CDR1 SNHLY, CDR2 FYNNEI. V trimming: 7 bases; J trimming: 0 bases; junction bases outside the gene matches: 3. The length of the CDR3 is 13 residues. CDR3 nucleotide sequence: TGTGCCAGCACCGGGACAGTCTCCTACGAGCAGTACTTC. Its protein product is CASTGTVSYEQYF.

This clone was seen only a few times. The DNA for the CDR3 is TGTGCCGGCCAGGAGGGGTTATCGGGGACTGAAGCTTTCTTT. Its protein is CAGQEGLSGTEAFF. The chain joins TRBV9 to TRBJ1-1, with D tentatively TRBD1 (5 bases). The germline V gene has CDR1 SGDLS and CDR2 YYNGEE. CDR3 length: 14 residues. Trimming pared 10 bases from V and 5 bases from J, leaving 21 bases between.

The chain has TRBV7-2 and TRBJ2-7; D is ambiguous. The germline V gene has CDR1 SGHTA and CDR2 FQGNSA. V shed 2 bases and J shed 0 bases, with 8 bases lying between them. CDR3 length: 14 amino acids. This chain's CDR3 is CASSLLYGSYEQYF. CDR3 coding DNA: TGTGCCAGCAGCTTACTGTACGGCTCCTACGAGCAGTACTTC.

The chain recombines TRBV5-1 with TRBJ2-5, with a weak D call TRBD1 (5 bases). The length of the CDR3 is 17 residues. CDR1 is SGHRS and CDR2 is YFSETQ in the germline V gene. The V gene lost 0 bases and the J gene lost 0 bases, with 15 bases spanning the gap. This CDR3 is CASSLVKSGKYQETQYF. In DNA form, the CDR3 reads TGCGCCAGCAGCTTGGTGAAGTCAGGGAAGTACCAAGAGACCCAGTACTTC.

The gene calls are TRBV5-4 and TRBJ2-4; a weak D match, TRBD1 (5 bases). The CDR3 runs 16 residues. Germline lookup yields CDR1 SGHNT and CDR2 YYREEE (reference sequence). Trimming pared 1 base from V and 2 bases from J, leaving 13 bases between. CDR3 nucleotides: TGTGCCAGCAGCTTGCAGGGAACTCTCCCCAAAAACATTCAGTACTTC. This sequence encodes CASSLQGTLPKNIQYF. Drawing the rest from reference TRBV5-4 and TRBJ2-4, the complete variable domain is ETGVTQSPTHLIKTRGQQVTLRCSSQSGHNTVSWYQQALGQGPQFIFQYYREEENGRGNFPPRFSGLQFPNYSSELNVNALELDDSALYLCASSLQGTLPKNIQYFGAGTRLSVL.

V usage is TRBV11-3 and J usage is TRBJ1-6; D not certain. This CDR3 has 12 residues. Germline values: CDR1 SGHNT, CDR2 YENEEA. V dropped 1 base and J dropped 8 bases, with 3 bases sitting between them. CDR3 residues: CASSLGDSPLHF. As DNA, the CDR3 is TGTGCCAGCAGCTTAGGAGATTCACCCCTCCACTTT.

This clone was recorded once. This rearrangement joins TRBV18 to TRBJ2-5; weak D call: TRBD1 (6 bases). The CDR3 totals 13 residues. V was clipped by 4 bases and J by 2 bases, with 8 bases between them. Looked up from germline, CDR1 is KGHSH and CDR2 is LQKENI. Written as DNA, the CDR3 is TGTGCCAGCTCACTAGGACAGCAAGAGACCCAGTACTTC. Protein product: CASSLGQQETQYF.

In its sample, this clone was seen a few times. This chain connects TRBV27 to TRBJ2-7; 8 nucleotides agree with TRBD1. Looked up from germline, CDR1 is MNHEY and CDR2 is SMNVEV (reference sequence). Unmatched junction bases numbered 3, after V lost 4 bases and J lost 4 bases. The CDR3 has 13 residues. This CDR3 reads CASSSWTGYEQYF. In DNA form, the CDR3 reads TGTGCCAGCAGTTCCTGGACAGGGTACGAGCAGTACTTC.

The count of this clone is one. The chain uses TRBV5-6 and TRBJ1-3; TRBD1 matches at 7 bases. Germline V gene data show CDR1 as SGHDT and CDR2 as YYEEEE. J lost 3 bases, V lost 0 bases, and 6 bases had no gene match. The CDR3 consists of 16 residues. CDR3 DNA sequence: TGTGCCAGCAGCTTGGTCGGGCAGGGGGATGGAAACACCATATATTTT. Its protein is CASSLVGQGDGNTIYF. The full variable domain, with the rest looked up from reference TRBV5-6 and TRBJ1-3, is DAGVTQSPTHLIKTRGQQVTLRCSPKSGHDTVSWYQQALGQGPQFIFQYYEEEERQRGNFPDRFSGHQFPNYSSELNVNALLLGDSALYLCASSLVGQGDGNTIYFGEGSWLTVV.

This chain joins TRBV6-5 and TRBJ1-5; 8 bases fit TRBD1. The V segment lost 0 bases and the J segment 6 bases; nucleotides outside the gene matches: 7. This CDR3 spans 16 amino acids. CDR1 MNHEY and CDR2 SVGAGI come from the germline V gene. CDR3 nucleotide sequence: TGTGCCAGCAGTTACTCAGGCAGGGGGCTCAGTCAGCCCCAGCATTTT. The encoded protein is CASSYSGRGLSQPQHF.